One and the same sample provided the 5 T cell receptor beta chains below, sequenced in a study of blood T cells in healthy people across ages. Primed by a sample-barcoded 5' primer and a J-beta primer mix, a second PCR proceeded for roughly 7 to 11 cycles. MiXCR was run by TCRdb on the 5' RACE reads, yielding one entry per CDR3 protein. The sample lists around 620,000 distinct CDR3 sequences, 25% to 30% occurring once. Sequencing was done on a sample of blood. These receptors originate from a woman between 65 and 79 years old in good health.

V is TRBV7-2 and J is TRBJ2-7; 7 bases agree with TRBD2. This CDR3 is 15 amino acids long. J gave up 0 bases and V 4 bases, and 6 bases lay outside the gene matches. Germline V CDR1 and CDR2: SGHTA, FQGNSA. The CDR3 reads CASSSIAGSSYEQYF. The DNA for the CDR3 is TGTGCCAGCAGCTCGATAGCGGGCTCCTCCTACGAGCAGTACTTC.

Of note for this clonotype: No conserved phenylalanine or tryptophan ends this CDR3, so it is likely a read error. CDR3 coding DNA: TGCGCCAGCAGCCGGCTGTGGAGCTCCTACAATGAGCAGTTCCTC. Its translation: CASSRLWSSYNEQFL. The rearrangement uses TRBV12-3 or TRBV12-4 and TRBJ2-1, with D uncertain. The CDR3 totals 15 residues.

The chain is built from TRBV11-3 and TRBJ2-1, with D hard to call. This CDR3 has 16 amino acids. Trimming removed 5 bases at V and 8 bases at J, with 22 bases between. Germline CDR1 SGHNT, CDR2 YENEEA. CDR3 bases: TGTGCCAGCAGCGCGAGGACCAACAGAAAAAGGGATGAGCAGTTCTTC. Amino acids: CASSARTNRKRDEQFF.

This clonotype was found many times. The J gene is TRBJ1-4, the V gene TRBV7-9; D is uncertain. Germline V CDR1 and CDR2: SEHNR, FQNEAQ (reference sequence). V lost 5 bases and J lost 3, with 10 bases in between. The CDR3 runs to 14 residues. This CDR3 is CASSPRGANEKLFF. For the CDR3, the DNA is TGTGCCAGCAGCCCTCGGGGTGCTAATGAAAAACTGTTTTTT.

This clonotype was counted a few times. Relative to the germline gene, one junction end is altered; a read error may explain this. V is TRBV7-7 and J is TRBJ2-5; D may correspond to TRBD1 or TRBD2 (6 bases each). Per the germline V gene, CDR1 is SSHAT and CDR2 is FNYEAQ (reference sequence). This CDR3 is built from 16 residues. The CDR3 coding sequence is TGTGCTAGCAGCTCTGGCCTAGGGGGGACACAAGAGACCCAGTACTTC. Protein sequence: CASSSGLGGTQETQYF. The full variable domain, with the rest looked up from reference TRBV7-7 and TRBJ2-5, is GAGVSQSPRYKVTKRGQDVTLRCDPISSHATLYWYQQALGQGPEFLTYFNYEAQPDKSGLPSDRFSAERPEGSISTLTIQRTEQRDSAMYRCASSSGLGGTQETQYFGPGTRLLVL.